The 2 T cell receptor beta chains below come from one sample, sequenced in a study of blood T cells in healthy people across ages. Combining a sample-barcoded 5' primer with a J-beta primer mix, a second PCR ran for roughly 7 to 11 cycles. TCRdb analysed the 5' RACE reads with MiXCR anew, one entry per CDR3 protein. The sample includes around 1,500,000 distinct CDR3 sequences, approximately 40% of them seen just once. The specimen was blood. The receptors were gathered from a woman aged 18-29 years in good health.

The table lists this clonotype with a few counts. This chain uses TRBV15 with TRBJ2-1, with TRBD2 matching over 7 bases. Germline CDR1 LNHNV, CDR2 YYDKDF (reference sequence). Trimming at V came to 5 bases and at J to 0 bases, leaving 10 bases not matched to a gene. The CDR3 has 17 amino acids. Here the CDR3 reads CATSPGRGGSSYNEQFF. For the CDR3, the DNA is TGTGCCACCAGCCCTGGGAGGGGCGGGAGCTCCTACAATGAGCAGTTCTTC. Full variable domain (rest looked up from reference TRBV15 and TRBJ2-1): DAMVIQNPRYQVTQFGKPVTLSCSQTLNHNVMYWYQQKSSQAPKLLFHYYDKDFNNEADTPDNFQSRRPNTSFCFLDIRSPGLGDTAMYLCATSPGRGGSSYNEQFFGPGTRLTVL.

The gene calls are TRBV2 and TRBJ2-5; 14 bases are a match to TRBD2. Germline V gene sequence: CDR1 SNHLY, CDR2 FYNNEI. After removal of 6 bases from V and 2 bases from J, the junction contained 11 bases not matched to a gene. This CDR3 comprises 18 residues. CDR3 nucleotide sequence: TGTGCCAGCAGAGCCTATGACGGGACTAGCGGGGGACAAGAGACCCAGTACTTC. This gives the protein CASRAYDGTSGGQETQYF.